The 14 T cell receptor beta chains reported below all come from one sample, sequenced in a study of OX40 agonist ivuxolimab in advanced cancers. Assay: immunoSEQ multiplex PCR; the TCRdb copy retains only in-frame clones and omits some. The sample comprises 20,000 or so clones, 78% of which are singletons, and 30% rests with the top ten. This specimen was CD4+ or CD8+ T cells sorted from blood, taken in a trial of the OX40 agonist ivuxolimab. These TCRs come from an adult with an advanced solid tumor such as melanoma, head and neck, liver or kidney cancer.

The rearrangement joins TRBV11-2 to TRBJ2-7, with 10 bases fitting TRBD2. J gave up 3 bases and V 1 base, and 3 bases lay outside the gene matches. The germline V gene encodes CDR1 SGHAT and CDR2 FQNNGV. This CDR3 is 15 amino acids long. The chain's CDR3 is CASSLVASGGYEQYF. CDR3 DNA: TGTGCCAGCAGCTTAGTGGCTAGCGGGGGCTACGAGCAGTACTTC.

This clone was seen a few times. The J gene is TRBJ2-3, the V gene TRBV7-9; 8 bases align to TRBD2. Germline V gives CDR1 SEHNR, CDR2 FQNEAQ (reference sequence). This CDR3 contains 16 residues. V trimming: 1 base; J trimming: 2 bases; junction bases outside the gene matches: 5. The CDR3, as DNA: TGTGCCAGCAGCTTAGGGGCGGGGGGTTCCACAGATACGCAGTATTTT. Protein sequence: CASSLGAGGSTDTQYF.

This chain joins TRBV4-1 and TRBJ1-1; D remains ambiguous. The CDR3 spans 13 residues. Trimming removed 0 bases at V and 5 bases at J, with 7 bases between. Germline CDR1 is MGHRA and CDR2 is YSYEKL. CDR3 residues: CASSQEGWTEAFF. The DNA of the CDR3 is TGCGCCAGCAGCCAAGAAGGCTGGACTGAAGCTTTCTTT.

The chain uses TRBV6-1 and TRBJ1-6; no clear D gene. CDR3 length: 13 amino acids. The germline gives CDR1 MNHNS, CDR2 SASEGT. With 6 bases removed from V and 3 bases from J, the gap between germline ends came to 6 bases. The CDR3 is CASRDGYNSPLHF. The CDR3 coding sequence is TGTGCCAGCAGGGACGGCTATAATTCACCCCTCCACTTT.

This chain uses TRBV7-8 with TRBJ2-7; D gene unclear. There are 14 residues in the CDR3. V gave up 2 bases and J gave up 3 bases, with 11 bases separating them. CDR1 and CDR2 (germline): SGHVS, FQNEAQ. The CDR3 protein is CASSLLNLNYEQYF. The CDR3 nucleotides read TGTGCCAGCAGCTTACTCAATCTAAACTACGAGCAGTACTTC.

The genes are TRBV6-1 and TRBJ2-7; a weak D match, TRBD2 (6 bases). The CDR3 has 14 residues. V shed 3 bases and J shed 4 bases, with 13 bases lying between them. CDR1 is MNHNS and CDR2 is SASEGT in the germline V gene. The CDR3: CASSESGERYEQYF. In nucleotides, the CDR3 is TGTGCCAGCAGTGAGTCGGGGGAGCGATACGAGCAGTACTTC.

The CDR3 protein is CASSETHYRIAGNEQFF. In DNA, the CDR3 is TGTGCCAGCAGCGAAACCCATTACCGGATAGCGGGGAATGAGCAGTTCTTC. The rearrangement links TRBV7-8 to TRBJ2-1; the match to TRBD2 covers 8 bases. The CDR3 length is 17 residues. Trimming took 5 bases from V and 7 from J; bases not matched to a gene: 16. CDR1 is SGHVS and CDR2 is FQNEAQ in the germline V gene. Supplemented by reference TRBV7-8 and TRBJ2-1, the full variable domain reads GAGVSQSPRYKVAKRGQDVALRCDPISGHVSLFWYQQALGQGPEFLTYFQNEAQLDKSGLPSDRFFAERPEGSVSTLKIQRTQQEDSAVYLCASSETHYRIAGNEQFFGPGTRLTVL.

This clone was observed a single time. The chain has TRBV10-2 and TRBJ1-2; a possible D gene is TRBD1 (5 bases). Deletions cut 3 bases from V and 4 bases from J, with 15 bases between. CDR1 WSHSY and CDR2 SAAADI come from the germline V gene. This CDR3 is 15 amino acids long. As DNA, the CDR3 is TGCGCCAGCAGTGAACCTATTACAGGTCCCTATGGCTACACCTTC. Its translation is CASSEPITGPYGYTF.

The genes are TRBV5-6 and TRBJ1-3; 9 nucleotides align to TRBD1. The CDR3 has 15 residues. The J segment lost 4 bases and the V segment lost 2 bases, leaving 4 bases of the junction unmatched. In germline, CDR1 is SGHDT, CDR2 YYEEEE. CDR3: CASSFNRGRGNTIYF. The CDR3 DNA is TGTGCCAGCAGCTTCAACAGGGGGCGAGGAAACACCATATATTTT.

J is TRBJ1-1 and V is TRBV6-1; D call uncertain. Germline V gene lookup returns CDR1 MNHNS and CDR2 SASEGT. V lost 0 bases to trimming and J lost 1 base, with 3 bases between them. The CDR3 is 13 amino acids. CDR3 sequence (DNA): TGTGCCAGCAGTGAAGCGTCGAACACTGAAGCTTTCTTT. Protein product: CASSEASNTEAFF.

The chain employs TRBV10-2 and TRBJ2-7; 7 nucleotides line up with TRBD2. The CDR3 loop spans 14 amino acids. Germline V gene data show CDR1 as WSHSY and CDR2 as SAAADI. V lost 5 bases, J lost 0 bases, and 4 bases stayed unmatched. This chain's CDR3 is CASSSSGASYEQYF. The CDR3 region has the DNA TGCGCCAGCAGTTCGAGCGGGGCCTCCTACGAGCAGTACTTC.

The CDR3 here is CSVWRGGNQPQHF. The CDR3 coding sequence is TGCAGCGTGTGGAGGGGGGGAAATCAGCCCCAGCATTTT. The chain carries TRBV29-1 and TRBJ1-5, with D tentatively TRBD1 (6 bases). Deletions cut 6 bases from V and 4 bases from J, with 13 bases between. This CDR3 has 13 residues. Germline CDR1 is SQVTM and CDR2 is ANQGSEA.

This chain uses TRBV27 with TRBJ2-3; D may correspond to TRBD1 or TRBD2 (6 bases each). The CDR3 contains 19 residues. The ends were cut back, 5 bases at V and 1 base at J, with 25 bases in the middle. CDR1 MNHEY and CDR2 SMNVEV come from the germline V gene (reference sequence). The CDR3 region is CASSAGTEGGPSGTDTQYF. The CDR3 bases are TGTGCCAGCAGTGCCGGGACTGAGGGGGGCCCTAGTGGCACAGATACGCAGTATTTT.

This clone was seen only a few times. The gene calls are TRBV6-5 and TRBJ2-2; D may be TRBD1 (6 bases). CDR1 and CDR2 from the germline V gene are MNHEY and SVGAGI. The CDR3 is 14 amino acids. V shed 5 bases and J shed 5 bases, with 12 bases lying between them. DNA of the CDR3: TGTGCCAGCAGTCGGGCAGGGGCGACCGGGGAGCTGTTTTTT. Encoded protein: CASSRAGATGELFF.